Shown below are 9 T cell receptor beta chains from a single sample sequenced in a study of tumor-infiltrating lymphocytes in primary liver carcinoma. TCR beta cDNA was reverse-transcribed from around 0.55 ug of total RNA. The reaction used a constant-region primer and ProtoScript II reverse transcriptase. A slightly modified ARM-PCR protocol with three nested multiplex PCR rounds produced these TCR beta libraries. In the first two PCR rounds, TRBV1-TRBV30 forward primers were paired with a C-beta reverse primer, and each round lasted nine to ten cycles. TCRdb used MiXCR to reprocess the multiplex PCR reads, holding one entry per CDR3 protein. The repertoire holds roughly 32,000 distinct CDR3 sequences, with roughly 78% as singletons. The roughly 19-33 mg bulk tissue piece was not sorted before simultaneous RNA and DNA extraction. Input material: liver tumor tissue from sampling region 3. Subset described: tumor region T3, left-lateral pole. These receptor sequences come from a woman aged 25 to 45 with primary liver carcinoma and hepatitis B virus infection.

Notes on this clonotype: One end of the junction is discordant with germline, which a read error may explain. CDR3 coding DNA: TGTGCCAGCGGCTTAGAGTCAGGGGGTCAAGCTTTCTTT. Encoded protein: CASGLESGGQAFF. The chain carries TRBV11-2 and TRBJ1-1; TRBD1 agrees at 7 bases. The CDR3 loop spans 13 amino acids. CDR1 SGHAT and CDR2 FQNNGV come from the germline V gene.

This clonotype came up many times. The chain has TRBV18 and TRBJ2-1, with TRBD2 identical over 12 bases. Germline lookup yields CDR1 KGHSH and CDR2 LQKENI. V shed 3 bases and J 5 bases; nucleotides not matched to a gene: 2. The CDR3 consists of 15 residues. CDR3 residues: CASSPWTSGNNEQFF. The DNA for the CDR3 is TGTGCCAGCTCACCCTGGACTAGCGGGAACAATGAGCAGTTCTTC. Drawing the rest from reference TRBV18 and TRBJ2-1, the complete variable domain is NAGVMQNPRHLVRRRGQEARLRCSPMKGHSHVYWYRQLPEEGLKFMVYLQKENIIDESGMPKERFSAEFPKEGPSILRIQQVVRGDSAAYFCASSPWTSGNNEQFFGPGTRLTVL.

With regard to this clonotype: The junction shows a germline mismatch at one end, possibly a read error. The V and J genes are TRBV11-1 and TRBJ2-7; D is ambiguous. Germline V gene lookup returns CDR1 SGHAT and CDR2 FQDESV (reference sequence). The CDR3 runs to 13 residues. The CDR3 sequence is CASSVGYPREQYF. CDR3 DNA sequence: TGTGCCAGCAGCGTAGGATACCCTCGCGAGCAATACTTC.

The gene calls are TRBV2 and TRBJ2-1; a possible D gene is TRBD2 (6 bases). Germline CDR1 reads SNHLY; CDR2 reads FYNNEI. There are 14 residues in the CDR3. Deletions cut 7 bases from V and 3 bases from J, with 13 bases between. The CDR3 DNA reads TGTGCCAGCAATCTGCGGGGCTTCTACAATGAGCAGTTCTTC. Encoded protein: CASNLRGFYNEQFF. Filled out from reference TRBV2 and TRBJ2-1, the complete variable domain reads EPEVTQTPSHQVTQMGQEVILRCVPISNHLYFYWYRQILGQKVEFLVSFYNNEISEKSEIFDDQFSVERPDGSNFTLKIRSTKLEDSAMYFCASNLRGFYNEQFFGPGTRLTVL.

A remark on this clonotype: One end of the junction fails to match germline, which may point to a read error. The chain combines TRBV6-1 with TRBJ2-2; D could derive from TRBD1 or TRBD2 (6 bases each). Germline CDR1 reads MNHNS; CDR2 reads SASEGT. CDR3 length: 19 amino acids. CDR3 sequence (DNA): TGTGCCAACAGTGACACCCTTCCCGGGGGCGCCGCGAGCACCGGGGAGCTGTTTTTT. Its translation: CANSDTLPGGAASTGELFF.

The J gene is TRBJ2-4, the V gene TRBV4-3, with TRBD2 as a possible D gene (5 bases). The CDR3 length is 15 residues. The germline gives CDR1 LGHNA, CDR2 YSLEER. Trimming left V 9 bases short and J 2 bases short, with 17 bases between. The CDR3 reads CASSQGRETKNIQYF. CDR3 DNA sequence: TGCGCCAGTAGTCAAGGTCGGGAAACCAAAAACATTCAGTACTTC.

The chain couples TRBV11-2 to TRBJ2-7; TRBD2 matches at 8 bases. Germline CDR1 and CDR2: SGHAT and FQNNGV. The junction had 18 bases not matched to a gene; V was cut back by 7 bases and J by 7 bases. The CDR3 extends over 16 amino acids. The CDR3 DNA sequence: TGTGCCAGCATGATTCCTGGGCGGGAGGCAAGGGGGGAGCAGTACTTC. It is translated as CASMIPGREARGEQYF.

Concerning this clonotype: An end of the junction does not agree with germline; a read error may underlie this. This rearrangement joins TRBV11-2 to TRBJ2-1, with 8 nucleotides matching TRBD2. The CDR3 totals 14 residues. Looked up from germline, CDR1 is SGHAT and CDR2 is FQNNGV. CDR3 in amino acids: CARSLGLANNKQFF. CDR3 DNA sequence: TGTGCCAGGAGCCTCGGACTAGCTAACAATAAGCAGTTCTTC.

Turning to this clonotype: The junction departs from germline at one end; a sequencing error may be responsible. The CDR3 DNA is TGTGCGAGCACTCAGGCGGGGGGTGGATGCTACACCTTC. Translated, it gives CASTQAGGGCYTF. This chain uses TRBV11-2 with TRBJ1-2; maybe TRBD1 (5 bases). There are 13 residues in the CDR3. Germline-derived CDR1 and CDR2 are SGHAT and FQNNGV.